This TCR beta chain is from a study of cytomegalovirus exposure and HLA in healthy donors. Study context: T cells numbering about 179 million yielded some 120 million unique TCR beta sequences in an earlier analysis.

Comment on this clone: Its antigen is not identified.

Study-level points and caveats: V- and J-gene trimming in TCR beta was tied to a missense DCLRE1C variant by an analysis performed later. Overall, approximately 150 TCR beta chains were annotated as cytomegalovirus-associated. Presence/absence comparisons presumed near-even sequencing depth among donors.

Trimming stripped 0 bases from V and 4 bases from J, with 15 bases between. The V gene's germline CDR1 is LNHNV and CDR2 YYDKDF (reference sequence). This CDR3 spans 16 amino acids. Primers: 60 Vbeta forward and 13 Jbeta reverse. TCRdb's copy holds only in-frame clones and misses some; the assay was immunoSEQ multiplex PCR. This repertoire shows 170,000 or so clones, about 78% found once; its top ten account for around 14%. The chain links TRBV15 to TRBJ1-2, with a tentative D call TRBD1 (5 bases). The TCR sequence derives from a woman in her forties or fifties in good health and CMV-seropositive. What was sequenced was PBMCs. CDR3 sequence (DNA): TGTGCCACCAGCAGAGATTTGGGGCGCGGGAGCTATGGCTACACCTTC. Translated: CATSRDLGRGSYGYTF.